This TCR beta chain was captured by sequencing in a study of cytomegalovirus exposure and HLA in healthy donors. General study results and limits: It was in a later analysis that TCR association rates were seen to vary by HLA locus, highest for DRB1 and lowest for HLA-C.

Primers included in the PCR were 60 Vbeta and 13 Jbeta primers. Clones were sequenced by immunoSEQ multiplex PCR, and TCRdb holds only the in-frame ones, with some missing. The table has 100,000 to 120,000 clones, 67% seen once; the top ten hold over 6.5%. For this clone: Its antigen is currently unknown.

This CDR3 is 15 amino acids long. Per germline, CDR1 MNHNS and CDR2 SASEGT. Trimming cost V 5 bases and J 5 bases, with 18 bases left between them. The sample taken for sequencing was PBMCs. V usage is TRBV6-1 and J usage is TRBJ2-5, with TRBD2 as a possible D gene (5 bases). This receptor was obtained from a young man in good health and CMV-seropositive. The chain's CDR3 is CASSPEGRIEETQYF. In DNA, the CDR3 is TGTGCCAGCAGTCCAGAGGGTCGAATTGAGGAGACCCAGTACTTC.